Listed here are 16 T cell receptor beta chains from one sample, sequenced in a study of identifying expanded T cells in peripheral blood. Only in-frame clones appear in the TCRdb table, and some are missing; sequencing was by immunoSEQ multiplex PCR. The data show around 70,000 clones, 90% seen once. The sequenced sample was blood. These receptors all come from a person aged 18 to 75 in good health.

This rearrangement joins TRBV19 to TRBJ2-3; D is possibly TRBD2 (5 bases). This CDR3 contains 14 residues. V was trimmed by 5 bases and J by 6 bases, leaving 15 bases between them. From germline, CDR1 is LNHDA and CDR2 SQIVND (reference sequence). The CDR3 reads CASSQSGRRDTQYF. The CDR3 DNA is TGTGCCAGTAGTCAGAGCGGACGACGGGATACGCAGTATTTT.

V usage is TRBV2 and J usage is TRBJ1-2, with 7 bases lining up with TRBD1. After removal of 6 bases from V and 3 bases from J, the junction contained 7 bases not matched to a gene. Germline CDR1 reads SNHLY; CDR2 reads FYNNEI. The CDR3 runs to 14 residues. The CDR3 DNA sequence: TGTGCCAGCAGAGCTGACAGGGTAGACTATGGCTACACCTTC. It is translated as CASRADRVDYGYTF.

The chain carries TRBV6-4 and TRBJ2-5; 7 bases are shared with TRBD2. The CDR3 is 14 amino acids. Germline V gives CDR1 MRHNA, CDR2 SNTAGT. The V gene end was trimmed by 3 bases and the J gene end by 4 bases; junction bases not matched to a gene: 5. The DNA for the CDR3 is TGTGCCAGCAGTGAGCAGGGCGGGGGAGAGACCCAGTACTTC. Its translation: CASSEQGGGETQYF.

This sequence joins TRBV28 and TRBJ2-1; TRBD2 aligns across 9 bases. Germline trimming cut 6 bases from V and 9 bases from J; bases unmatched to any gene: 9. CDR1 and CDR2 (germline): MDHEN, SYDVKM. The CDR3 has 14 residues. The CDR3 nucleotides are TGTGCCAGCAGGTCGGTAGCGGGAGCTGGTGAGCAGTTCTTC. Translation: CASRSVAGAGEQFF. Filled out from reference TRBV28 and TRBJ2-1, the complete variable domain reads DVKVTQSSRYLVKRTGEKVFLECVQDMDHENMFWYRQDPGLGLRLIYFSYDVKMKEKGDIPEGYSVSREKKERFSLILESASTNQTSMYLCASRSVAGAGEQFFGPGTRLTVL.

This clone was observed a few times. The V gene is TRBV6-5, the J gene TRBJ1-2, with D perhaps matching TRBD1 (6 bases). The CDR3 extends over 13 amino acids. Between the trimmed V and J ends, which lost 7 bases and 2 bases, there was a span of 11 bases. In germline, CDR1 is MNHEY, CDR2 SVGAGI. The CDR3 sequence is CASTTGNNYGYTF. As DNA, the CDR3 is TGTGCCAGCACAACAGGGAACAACTATGGCTACACCTTC.

CDR3 nucleotide sequence: TGTGCCAGCACCCCGGACAGGGTGAACACTGAAGCTTTCTTT. Its translation: CASTPDRVNTEAFF. This chain uses TRBV6-5 with TRBJ1-1; 8 nucleotides match TRBD1. In germline, CDR1 is MNHEY, CDR2 SVGAGI. V trimming: 7 bases; J trimming: 0 bases; junction bases outside the gene matches: 4. This CDR3 region has 14 residues.

The chain combines TRBV6-5 with TRBJ1-1, with no clear D. Trimming removed 6 bases at V and 1 base at J, with 9 bases between. The CDR3 extends over 13 amino acids. Germline CDR1 and CDR2: MNHEY and SVGAGI. CDR3 loop: CASRRTENTEAFF. CDR3 sequence (DNA): TGTGCCAGCAGAAGAACAGAGAACACTGAAGCTTTCTTT.

The table lists this clone with a count of one. The chain links TRBV19 to TRBJ1-6, with D perhaps TRBD1 (6 bases). Germline V lookup: CDR1 LNHDA, CDR2 SQIVND (reference sequence). The CDR3 is made up of 16 amino acids. V was cut by 7 bases and J by 7 bases, with 20 bases left in between. CDR3 DNA sequence: TGTGCCAGTATGACATATGGGGGCGCGAAGAATTCACCCCTCCACTTT. This encodes CASMTYGGAKNSPLHF.

The V call is TRBV18, the J call TRBJ2-7; no clear D. The germline CDR1 and CDR2 sequences are KGHSH and LQKENI. V dropped 3 bases and J dropped 2 bases, with 11 bases sitting between them. CDR3 length: 14 amino acids. CDR3 residues: CASSPTGTAYEQYF. The CDR3 nucleotides are TGTGCCAGCTCACCTACTGGAACAGCCTACGAGCAGTACTTC.

V gene TRBV15 combines with J gene TRBJ1-4; D call uncertain. Germline lookup yields CDR1 LNHNV and CDR2 YYDKDF (reference sequence). The CDR3 extends over 14 amino acids. V dropped 3 bases and J dropped 0 bases, with 5 bases sitting between them. The CDR3 nucleotides are TGTGCCACCAGCAGCGGATCAACTAATGAAAAACTGTTTTTT. Its translation is CATSSGSTNEKLFF.

V usage is TRBV23-1 and J usage is TRBJ2-7; D may be TRBD1 (5 bases). TRBV23-1 is recorded as an ORF, its role being uncertain. The CDR3 is 14 amino acids. Trimming pared 3 bases from V and 1 base from J, leaving 10 bases between. The CDR3 protein is CASSHQGPSYEQYF. In DNA, the CDR3 is TGCGCCAGCAGTCACCAGGGCCCATCCTACGAGCAGTACTTC.

The genes are TRBV19 and TRBJ1-3; 7 bases are shared with TRBD1. J lost 2 bases, V lost 4 bases, and 5 bases had no gene match. Germline lookup yields CDR1 LNHDA and CDR2 SQIVND (reference sequence). This CDR3 is 15 amino acids long. The DNA for the CDR3 is TGTGCCAGTAGTACCTTGACAGGGACTGGAAACACCATATATTTT. It specifies CASSTLTGTGNTIYF.

The chain carries TRBV7-9 and TRBJ2-7; TRBD1 matches at 7 bases. V trimming: 3 bases; J trimming: 2 bases; junction bases outside the gene matches: 4. This CDR3 is 14 amino acids long. Germline CDR1 SEHNR, CDR2 FQNEAQ (reference sequence). The DNA for the CDR3 is TGTGCCAGCAGCTTGGTAACAGGGGCCTACGAGCAGTACTTC. Protein: CASSLVTGAYEQYF.

The chain uses TRBV5-1 and TRBJ1-4, with D possibly matching TRBD1 (6 bases). From germline, CDR1 is SGHRS and CDR2 YFSETQ. Trimming stripped 1 base from V and 8 bases from J, with 12 bases between. The CDR3 totals 14 residues. CDR3 loop: CASSLSGQSEKLFF. In DNA, the CDR3 is TGCGCCAGCAGCTTGTCCGGACAGAGCGAAAAACTGTTTTTT.

The chain couples TRBV14 to TRBJ1-1; D is unclear. The CDR3 runs to 17 residues. V was trimmed by 0 bases and J by 2 bases, leaving 16 bases between them. Germline CDR1 and CDR2: SGHDN and FVKESK. The CDR3 DNA reads TGTGCCAGCAGCCAAGATCCGCTGGGCGCCTCAAACACTGAAGCTTTCTTT. Its translation: CASSQDPLGASNTEAFF.

Written as DNA, the CDR3 is TGTGCCACCTCCAAGGAACAGGGCGACGAGCAGTACTTC. Encoded protein: CATSKEQGDEQYF. The chain joins TRBV27 to TRBJ2-7; possibly TRBD1 for D (6 bases). CDR3 length equals 13 residues. V gave up 10 bases and J gave up 5 bases, with 18 bases separating them. Germline V CDR1 and CDR2: MNHEY, SMNVEV (reference sequence).